Each of the 9 T cell receptor beta chains below was sequenced from the same sample in a study of T cells in Graves' hyperthyroidism and ophthalmopathy. Amplification of TCR beta CDR3 regions used RNA as the template. First-round RT-PCR of the TCR CDR3 relied on the HTBI primer set. One entry per CDR3 protein, called by TCRdb with MiXCR from the multiplex PCR reads. The table records hundreds of thousands of distinct CDR3 sequences, around 15% of them present only once. Sequencing input: blood. The source is a woman aged 18-29 years with Graves' hyperthyroidism.

This clonotype was detected ten times or more. The chain employs TRBV13 and TRBJ2-5; D might be TRBD1 (5 bases). This CDR3 has 14 amino acids. In germline, CDR1 is PRHDT, CDR2 FYEKMQ (reference sequence). Deletions cut 5 bases from V and 0 bases from J, with 10 bases between. The CDR3 DNA reads as TGTGCCAGCAGCCATCCGACAGACCAAGAGACCCAGTACTTC. This encodes CASSHPTDQETQYF.

The chain recombines TRBV4-3 with TRBJ2-1, with TRBD2 matching 8 bases. The CDR3 spans 15 residues. The V segment lost 6 bases and the J segment 9 bases; nucleotides outside the gene matches: 13. Germline CDR1 reads LGHNA; CDR2 reads YSLEER. CDR3 protein: CASSPTLGLAGEQFF. The CDR3 DNA reads TGCGCCAGCAGTCCCACCCTAGGACTAGCAGGTGAGCAGTTCTTC.

This clonotype appeared many times. The CDR3 DNA is TGTGCCAGCAGTTTCTCGAGAGGACAGGGGGAAACAGATACGCAGTATTTT. It encodes CASSFSRGQGETDTQYF. The chain couples TRBV27 to TRBJ2-3, with 10 nucleotides matching TRBD1. Germline CDR1 and CDR2: MNHEY and SMNVEV (reference sequence). The J segment lost 3 bases and the V segment lost 3 bases, leaving 9 bases of the junction unmatched. The CDR3 is 17 residues long.

This clonotype has more than one count but fewer than ten. The CDR3 region is CATSDLRAGNNEQFF. CDR3 DNA: TGTGCCACCAGTGATTTGAGGGCAGGGAACAATGAGCAGTTCTTC. The chain carries TRBV24-1 and TRBJ2-1, with D possibly matching TRBD1 (5 bases). The germline V and J ends were trimmed by 0 bases and 5 bases, with 10 bases remaining between them. Looked up from germline, CDR1 is KGHDR and CDR2 is SFDVKD. The CDR3 is made up of 15 amino acids.

This clonotype showed up many times. Written as DNA, the CDR3 is TGCGCCAGCAGCTTGGAGGCTAGGCTCCAGGACGAGCAGTTCTTC. It yields the protein CASSLEARLQDEQFF. The chain uses TRBV5-1 and TRBJ2-1; no definite D call. Deletions cut 0 bases from V and 10 bases from J, with 17 bases between. In germline, CDR1 is SGHRS, CDR2 YFSETQ. The CDR3 consists of 15 residues.

This clonotype has just a few counts. The genes are TRBV6-1 and TRBJ2-5; D gene unclear. V lost 3 bases and J 1 base, leaving 6 bases between the germline ends. The CDR3 has 13 residues. From germline, CDR1 is MNHNS and CDR2 SASEGT. The CDR3 is CASSEWVQETQYF. The DNA of the CDR3 is TGTGCCAGCAGTGAGTGGGTCCAAGAGACCCAGTACTTC.

This clonotype has just one count. CDR3 region: CASSYGFGGELFF. CDR3 DNA: TGTGCCAGCAGTTATGGGTTCGGCGGGGAGCTGTTTTTT. The rearrangement joins TRBV6-9 to TRBJ2-2; D ambiguous. CDR1 is MNHGY, CDR2 SVAAGI, per germline. The ends were cut back, 2 bases at V and 7 bases at J, with 8 bases in the middle. CDR3 size: 13 residues.

This clonotype was detected ten times or more. The gene calls are TRBV20-1 and TRBJ2-5, with unresolved D. This CDR3 region has 16 residues. The V and J ends lost 2 bases and 6 bases respectively, with 22 bases between them. Germline CDR1 is DFQATT and CDR2 is SNEGSKA (reference sequence). Written as DNA, the CDR3 is TGCAGTGCTAGAAGGATTCGGCTAGGCGGACCAAAGACCCAGTACTTC. Its translation: CSARRIRLGGPKTQYF.

The chain has TRBV9 and TRBJ2-3; D is unclear. Germline-derived CDR1 and CDR2 are SGDLS and YYNGEE. The CDR3 runs 13 residues. The V and J ends lost 0 bases and 5 bases respectively, with 7 bases between them. CDR3 sequence reads: CASSVDRVDTQYF. DNA for the CDR3: TGTGCCAGCAGCGTAGACCGAGTAGATACGCAGTATTTT.